The clone carrying this TCR beta chain was detected only a few times. These data belong to a study of T cell repertoires in cytomegalovirus infection. TCRdb independently ran MiXCR on the reads; one entry per CDR3 protein. The table records a few hundred thousand distinct CDR3 sequences, 9% to 9.5% of them present only once. The germline gives CDR1 DFQATT, CDR2 SNEGSKA (reference sequence). V shed 4 bases and J shed 8 bases, with 20 bases lying between them. This CDR3 is 14 amino acids long. This clonotype was obtained from a human donor in good health (CMV status not recorded). Some clones in this sample may be carry-over from other donors' samples. This chain links TRBV20-1 with TRBJ1-2; tentative D call: TRBD1 (6 bases). Sequenced: PBMCs. The CDR3 reads CSATRDNSIGGYTF. CDR3 in DNA: TGCAGTGCTACCCGGGACAACTCGATTGGAGGCTACACCTTC.